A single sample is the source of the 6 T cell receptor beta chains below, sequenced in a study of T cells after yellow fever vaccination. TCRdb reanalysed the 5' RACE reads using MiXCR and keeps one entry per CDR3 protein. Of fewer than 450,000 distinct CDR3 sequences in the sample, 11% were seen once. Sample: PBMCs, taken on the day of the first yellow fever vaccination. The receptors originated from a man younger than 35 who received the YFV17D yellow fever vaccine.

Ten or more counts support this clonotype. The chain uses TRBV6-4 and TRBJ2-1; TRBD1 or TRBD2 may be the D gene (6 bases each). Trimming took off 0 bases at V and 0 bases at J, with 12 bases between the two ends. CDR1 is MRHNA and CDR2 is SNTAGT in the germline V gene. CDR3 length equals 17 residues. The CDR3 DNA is TGTGCCAGCAGTGACTCGCACGAGGGGGGCTCCTACAATGAGCAGTTCTTC. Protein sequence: CASSDSHEGGSYNEQFF.

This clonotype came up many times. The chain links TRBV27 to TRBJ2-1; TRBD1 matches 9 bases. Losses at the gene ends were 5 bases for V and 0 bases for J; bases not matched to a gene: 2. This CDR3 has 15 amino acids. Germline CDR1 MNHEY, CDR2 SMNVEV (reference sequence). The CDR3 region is CASSRQGGSYNEQFF. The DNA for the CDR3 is TGTGCCAGCAGTCGACAGGGGGGCTCCTACAATGAGCAGTTCTTC.

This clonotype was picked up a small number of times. For the CDR3, the DNA is TGTGCCAGCAGCTTCGACTCCCTTTTGGAAGATACGCAGTATTTT. Its protein is CASSFDSLLEDTQYF. The rearrangement joins TRBV5-5 to TRBJ2-3, with unresolved D. Germline assignment: CDR1 SGHKS and CDR2 YYEKEE (reference sequence). Trimming removed 2 bases at V and 5 bases at J, with 15 bases between. This CDR3 has 15 amino acids. The entire variable domain, with the rest obtained from reference TRBV5-5 and TRBJ2-3, is as follows: DAGVTQSPTHLIKTRGQQVTLRCSPISGHKSVSWYQQVLGQGPQFIFQYYEKEERGRGNFPDRFSARQFPNYSSELNVNALLLGDSALYLCASSFDSLLEDTQYFGPGTRLTVL.

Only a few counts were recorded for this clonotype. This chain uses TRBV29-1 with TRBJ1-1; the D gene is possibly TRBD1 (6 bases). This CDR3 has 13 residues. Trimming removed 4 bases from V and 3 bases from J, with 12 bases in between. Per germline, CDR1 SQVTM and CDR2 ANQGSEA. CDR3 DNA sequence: TGCAGCGTTGGGGAGACAGGAGACACTGAAGCTTTCTTT. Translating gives CSVGETGDTEAFF.

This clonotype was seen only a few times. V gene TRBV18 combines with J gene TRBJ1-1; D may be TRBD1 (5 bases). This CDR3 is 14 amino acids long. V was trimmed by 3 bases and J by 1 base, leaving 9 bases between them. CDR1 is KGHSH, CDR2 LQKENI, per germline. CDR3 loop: CASSPLDRNTEAFF. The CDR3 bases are TGTGCCAGCTCACCCCTAGACAGGAACACTGAAGCTTTCTTT.

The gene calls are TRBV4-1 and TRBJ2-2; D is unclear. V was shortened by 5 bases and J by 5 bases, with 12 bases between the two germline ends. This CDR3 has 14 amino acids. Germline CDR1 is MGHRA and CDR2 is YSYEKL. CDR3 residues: CASSKRQETGELFF. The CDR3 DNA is TGCGCCAGCAGCAAGAGGCAGGAAACCGGGGAGCTGTTTTTT.